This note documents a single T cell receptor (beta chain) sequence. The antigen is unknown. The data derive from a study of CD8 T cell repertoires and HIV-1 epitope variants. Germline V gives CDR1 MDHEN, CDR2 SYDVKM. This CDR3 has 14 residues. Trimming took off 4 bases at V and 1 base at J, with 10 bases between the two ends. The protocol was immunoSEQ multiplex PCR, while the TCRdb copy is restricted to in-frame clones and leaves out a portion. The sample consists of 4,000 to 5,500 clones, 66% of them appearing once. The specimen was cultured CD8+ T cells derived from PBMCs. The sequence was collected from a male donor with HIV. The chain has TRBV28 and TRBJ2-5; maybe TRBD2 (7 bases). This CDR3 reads CASSWGGLQETQYF. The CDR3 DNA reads TGTGCCAGCAGTTGGGGGGGGCTCCAAGAGACCCAGTACTTC.